Following are 7 T cell receptor gamma chains from one sample sequenced in a study of gamma-delta chains in newborns, infants, children. TCRdb called clones from the reads again using CATT. The sample yields hundreds of gamma-chain clones, around 20% seen once. The sequencing input was blood. These receptors were obtained from a child who was a newborn, infant or young child, either healthy, febrile or measles-vaccinated (not recorded which).

On this clone: Translating this DNA gives a protein that differs at residue 10 from the TCRdb one, which belongs to a much larger clone; a read error is likely, and the protein shown is this translation. The CDR3 DNA is TGTGCCTTGTGGGAGTTCCAAGAGTTGGACAAAAAAATCAAGGTATTT. Translated, it gives CALWEFQELDKKIKVF. The chain combines TRGV9 with TRGJP. TCRdb supplies no J gene; here it was assigned by aligning the nucleotide sequence to germline. The germline gives CDR1 GITISATS, CDR2 ISYDGTV (reference sequence). The length of the CDR3 is 16 residues.

This clone was counted a few times. This DNA's translation differs at residue 2 from TCRdb's protein, which comes from a much larger clone; a read error is likely, and the protein shown is translated from the DNA. The chain recombines TRGV9 with TRGJP. Matching the DNA to germline supplied the J gene, which TCRdb does not give. CDR3 length: 16 amino acids. Germline values: CDR1 GITISATS, CDR2 ISYDGTV (reference sequence). This chain's CDR3 is CTLWEAQELGKKIKVF. The CDR3 coding sequence is TGTACCTTGTGGGAGGCTCAAGAGTTGGGCAAAAAAATCAAGGTATTT.

The chain is built from TRGV9 and TRGJ1 or TRGJ2. The J gene was not available in TCRdb and was assigned here by matching the DNA to germline segments. From germline, CDR1 is GITISATS and CDR2 ISYDGTV (reference sequence). The CDR3 is made up of 14 amino acids. J was trimmed by 2 bases and V by 0 bases; bases with no gene match: 4. CDR3 in amino acids: CALWEVIDYYKKLF. In DNA form, the CDR3 reads TGTGCCTTGTGGGAGGTGATCGATTATTATAAGAAACTCTTT.

This clone was recorded a few times. V gene assignment gives TRGV8, but the J gene was left uncalled. The CDR3 runs 15 residues. CDR1 and CDR2 from the germline V gene are VENAVY and YDSYNSRV. CDR3 coding DNA: TGTGCCACCTGGGATAAGGAGGTGGGCAAAAAAATAAAGGTCTTT. It yields the protein CATWDKEVGKKIKVF.

There are a few counts of this clone. A far larger clone is off by one base, so a read error is likely. The J gene is TRGJP, the V gene TRGV9. Here the J gene was assigned by germline matching of the DNA, as TCRdb has none. Germline V gene sequence: CDR1 GITISATS, CDR2 ISYDGTV (reference sequence). The ends lost 5 bases at V and 5 bases at J; junction bases unmatched: 3. There are 15 residues in the CDR3. CDR3 region: CALWGEELGKKIKVF. The CDR3 DNA is TGTGCCTTGTGGGGGGAAGAGTTGGGCAAAAAAATCAAGGTATTT.

The rearrangement links TRGV9 to TRGJP. The J gene, left out of TCRdb, was set here by checking the DNA against germline. This CDR3 contains 17 residues. With V trimmed by 0 bases and J by 7 bases, 6 bases remained unmatched. Germline V gene data show CDR1 as GITISATS and CDR2 as ISYDGTV (reference sequence). The DNA of the CDR3 is TGTGCCTTGTGGGAGGTGCAAGGGGAGTTGGGCAAAAAAATCAAGGTATTT. Its protein product is CALWEVQGELGKKIKVF.

This clone was recorded only once. A far larger clone is off by one base, so a read error is likely. This chain connects TRGV9 to TRGJ1 or TRGJ2. TCRdb gives no J gene; it was assigned here by matching the DNA to germline. V shed 7 bases, J shed 3 bases, and the junction held 0 bases outside the gene matches. The germline CDR1 and CDR2 sequences are GITISATS and ISYDGTV (reference sequence). The length of the CDR3 is 10 residues. The CDR3 sequence is CALCYYKKLF. CDR3 DNA: TGTGCCTTGTGTTATTATAAGAAACTCTTT.